Included here is one T cell receptor (beta chain) sequence, with context. No antigen is known for it. The data belong to a study of cytomegalovirus exposure and HLA in healthy donors. Background on the study: The 95 million to 120 million unique TCR beta sequences, from some 170 million T cells, were found by an earlier analysis.

Overall study findings and caveats: HLA alleles showed associations with some 15,000 TCR beta sequences in a later analysis, at a 0.05 false discovery rate.

PCR primers comprised 60 Vbeta and 13 Jbeta primers. Only in-frame clones appear in the TCRdb table, and some are missing; sequencing was by immunoSEQ multiplex PCR. This sample has more than 130,000 clones, with roughly three quarters found just once. The germline V and J ends were trimmed by 6 bases and 8 bases, with 22 bases remaining between them. Germline CDR1 reads KGHSH; CDR2 reads LQKENI. The CDR3 spans 15 residues. The V and J genes are TRBV18 and TRBJ1-2; D unclear. The clonotype comes from a woman aged 50 to 60 in good health and CMV-seronegative. The specimen was PBMCs. For the CDR3, the DNA is TGTGCCAGCTCGCGGGTGAGCGGTTTGTCTCGGGGCTACACCTTC. Its translation is CASSRVSGLSRGYTF.